The 5 T cell receptor beta chains given below trace back to one sample, sequenced in a study of blood T cell repertoires in COVID-19. TCRdb keeps only in-frame clones here, not all; method: immunoSEQ multiplex PCR. The sample lists about 140,000 clones; about 88% were seen once. The sample consisted of peripheral blood. Receptors originate from a human donor with COVID-19, enrolled during active disease. The donor label of this sample is uncertain.

This rearrangement joins TRBV24-1 to TRBJ2-7; 9 nucleotides align to TRBD1. From germline, CDR1 is KGHDR and CDR2 SFDVKD. The CDR3 has 16 residues. V was clipped by 6 bases and J by 5 bases; unmatched bases: 13. As DNA, the CDR3 is TGTGCCACCAGTAATCGAGAAGGGACAGGGCGTGACGAGCAGTACTTC. Translated, it gives CATSNREGTGRDEQYF.

This clone appeared a few times. The chain employs TRBV5-6 and TRBJ1-6, with TRBD1 identical over 9 bases. Germline V CDR1 and CDR2: SGHDT, YYEEEE. CDR3 length: 15 amino acids. V lost 4 bases and J lost 5; bases outside the gene matches: 4. Written as DNA, the CDR3 is TGTGCCAGCAGCCCGGGGACAGGGAATAATTCACCCCTCCACTTT. Translating it yields CASSPGTGNNSPLHF.

The chain has TRBV27 and TRBJ1-1; 7 positions agree with TRBD1. Germline assignment: CDR1 MNHEY and CDR2 SMNVEV (reference sequence). The CDR3 length is 14 residues. Trimming took 5 bases from V and 7 from J; bases not matched to a gene: 10. For the CDR3, the DNA is TGTGCCAGCAGTAACCCTGACAGGGCTAATGAAGCTTTCTTT. It translates to CASSNPDRANEAFF.

V usage is TRBV5-1 and J usage is TRBJ2-2; 10 bases are shared with TRBD2. Germline V lookup: CDR1 SGHRS, CDR2 YFSETQ. The J segment lost 1 base and the V segment lost 4 bases, leaving 4 bases of the junction unmatched. CDR3 size: 16 residues. As DNA, the CDR3 is TGCGCCAGCAGCACCGCTAGCGGGGGGAACACCGGGGAGCTGTTTTTT. Translation: CASSTASGGNTGELFF.

The table lists this clone with a few counts. The V and J genes are TRBV6-1 and TRBJ1-1; D not resolved. This CDR3 contains 16 residues. Trimming shortened V by 4 bases and J by 2 bases, and 17 bases separated the two germline ends. The germline V gene encodes CDR1 MNHNS and CDR2 SASEGT. DNA for the CDR3: TGTGCCAGCAGTGTACTACTAGGTGTCCTCAACACTGAAGCTTTCTTT. Amino acid sequence: CASSVLLGVLNTEAFF.